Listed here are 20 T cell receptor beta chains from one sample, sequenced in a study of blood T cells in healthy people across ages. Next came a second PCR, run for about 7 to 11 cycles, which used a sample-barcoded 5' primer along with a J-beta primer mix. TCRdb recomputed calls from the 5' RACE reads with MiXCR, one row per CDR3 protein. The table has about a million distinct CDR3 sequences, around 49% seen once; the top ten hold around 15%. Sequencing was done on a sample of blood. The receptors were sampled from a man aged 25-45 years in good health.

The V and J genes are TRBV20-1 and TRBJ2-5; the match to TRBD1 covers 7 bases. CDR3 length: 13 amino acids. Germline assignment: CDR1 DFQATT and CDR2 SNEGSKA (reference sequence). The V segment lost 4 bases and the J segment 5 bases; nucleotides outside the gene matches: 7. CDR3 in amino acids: CSATTGLGETQYF. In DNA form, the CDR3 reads TGCAGTGCTACGACAGGGCTCGGGGAGACCCAGTACTTC.

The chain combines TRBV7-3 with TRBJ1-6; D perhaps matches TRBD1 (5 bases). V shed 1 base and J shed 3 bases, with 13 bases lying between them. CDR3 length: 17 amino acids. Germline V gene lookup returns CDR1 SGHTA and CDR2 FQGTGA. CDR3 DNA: TGTGCCAGCAGCTTAAGTTTAACCAGGGACTATAATTCACCCCTCCACTTT. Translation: CASSLSLTRDYNSPLHF.

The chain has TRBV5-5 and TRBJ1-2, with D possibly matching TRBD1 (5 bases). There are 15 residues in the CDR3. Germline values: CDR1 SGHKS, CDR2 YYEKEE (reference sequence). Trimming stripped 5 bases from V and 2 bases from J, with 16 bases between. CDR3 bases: TGTGCCAGCAGTCAGGGCCCGGGAAGAAACTATGGCTACACCTTC. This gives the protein CASSQGPGRNYGYTF. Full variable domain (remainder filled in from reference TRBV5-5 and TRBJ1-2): DAGVTQSPTHLIKTRGQQVTLRCSPISGHKSVSWYQQVLGQGPQFIFQYYEKEERGRGNFPDRFSARQFPNYSSELNVNALLLGDSALYLCASSQGPGRNYGYTFGSGTRLTVV.

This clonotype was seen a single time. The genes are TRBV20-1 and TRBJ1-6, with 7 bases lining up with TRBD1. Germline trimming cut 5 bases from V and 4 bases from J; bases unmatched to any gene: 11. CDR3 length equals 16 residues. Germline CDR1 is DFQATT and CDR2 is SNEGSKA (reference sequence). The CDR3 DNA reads TGCAGTGCTCCCCGACAGGGTGGGGGGTATAATTCACCCCTCCACTTT. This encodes CSAPRQGGGYNSPLHF.

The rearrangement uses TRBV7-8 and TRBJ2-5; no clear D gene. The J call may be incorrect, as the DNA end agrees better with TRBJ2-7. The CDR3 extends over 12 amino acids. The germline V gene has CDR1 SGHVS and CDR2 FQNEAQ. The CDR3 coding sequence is TGTGCCAGCAGCTTAGGCAGCAACGAGCAGTACTTC. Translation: CASSLGSNEQYF.

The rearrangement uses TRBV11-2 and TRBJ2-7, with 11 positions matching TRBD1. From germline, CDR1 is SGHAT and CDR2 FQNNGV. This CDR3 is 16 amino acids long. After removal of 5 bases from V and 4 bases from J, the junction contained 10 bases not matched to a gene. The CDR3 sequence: CASSLLRTGGKYEQYF. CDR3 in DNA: TGTGCCAGCAGCCTCCTAAGGACAGGGGGCAAGTACGAGCAGTACTTC.

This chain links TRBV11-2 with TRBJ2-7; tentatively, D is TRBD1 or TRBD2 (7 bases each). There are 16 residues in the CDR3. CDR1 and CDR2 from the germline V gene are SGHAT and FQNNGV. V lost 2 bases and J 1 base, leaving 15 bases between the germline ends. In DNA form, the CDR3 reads TGTGCCAGCAGCTTAAGCGCAGGGGGGGGATCCTACGAGCAGTACTTC. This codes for CASSLSAGGGSYEQYF.

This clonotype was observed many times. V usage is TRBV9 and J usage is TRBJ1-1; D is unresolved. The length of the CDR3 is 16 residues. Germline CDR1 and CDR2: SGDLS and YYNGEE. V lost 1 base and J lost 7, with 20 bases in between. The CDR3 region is CASSVTGQTSVSEAFF. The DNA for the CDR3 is TGTGCCAGCAGCGTAACCGGGCAGACTAGCGTGAGTGAAGCTTTCTTT. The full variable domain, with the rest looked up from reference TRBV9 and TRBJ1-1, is DSGVTQTPKHLITATGQRVTLRCSPRSGDLSVYWYQQSLDQGLQFLIQYYNGEERAKGNILERFSAQQFPDLHSELNLSSLELGDSALYFCASSVTGQTSVSEAFFGQGTRLTVV.

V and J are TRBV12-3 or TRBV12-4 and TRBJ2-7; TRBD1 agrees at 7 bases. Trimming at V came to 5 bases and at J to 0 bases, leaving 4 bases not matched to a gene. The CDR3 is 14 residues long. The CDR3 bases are TGTGCCAGCAGTATTCGGGACAGCTCCTACGAGCAGTACTTC. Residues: CASSIRDSSYEQYF.

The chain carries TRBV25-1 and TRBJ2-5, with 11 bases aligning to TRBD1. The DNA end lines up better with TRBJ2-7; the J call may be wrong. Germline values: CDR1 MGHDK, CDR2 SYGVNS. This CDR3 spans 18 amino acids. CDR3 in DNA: TGTGCCAGCAGTGAATCGGGGACAGGGGGTTACCGTTCCTACGAGCAGTACTTC. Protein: CASSESGTGGYRSYEQYF.

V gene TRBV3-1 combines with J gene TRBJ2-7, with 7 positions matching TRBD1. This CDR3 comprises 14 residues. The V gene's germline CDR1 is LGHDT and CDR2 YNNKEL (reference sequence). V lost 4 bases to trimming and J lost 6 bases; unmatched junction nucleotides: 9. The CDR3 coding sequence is TGTGCCAGCAGCCTTCGACCGACAGGGTCCGAGCAGTACTTC. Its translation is CASSLRPTGSEQYF.

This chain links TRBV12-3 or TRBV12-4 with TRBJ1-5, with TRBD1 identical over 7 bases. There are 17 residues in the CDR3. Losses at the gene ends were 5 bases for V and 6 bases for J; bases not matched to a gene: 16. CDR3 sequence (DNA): TGTGCCAGCAGTCCCTATATTGGGATTGACAGGGCTCAGCCCCAGCATTTT. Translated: CASSPYIGIDRAQPQHF.

The CDR3 here is CASSPSGGQGEEKLFF. The DNA of the CDR3 is TGTGCCAGCAGCCCCTCGGGGGGACAGGGAGAGGAAAAACTGTTTTTT. The gene calls are TRBV4-2 and TRBJ1-4, with 9 nucleotides matching TRBD1. CDR1 and CDR2 (germline): LGHNA, YNFKEQ. The CDR3 contains 16 residues. V lost 4 bases to trimming and J lost 8 bases; unmatched junction nucleotides: 11.

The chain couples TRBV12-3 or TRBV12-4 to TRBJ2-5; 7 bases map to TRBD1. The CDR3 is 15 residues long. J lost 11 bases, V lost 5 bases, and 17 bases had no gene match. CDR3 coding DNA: TGTGCCAGCAGTCTCCTCCGGGACAGTGGCAATGAGCAGTACTTC. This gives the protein CASSLLRDSGNEQYF.

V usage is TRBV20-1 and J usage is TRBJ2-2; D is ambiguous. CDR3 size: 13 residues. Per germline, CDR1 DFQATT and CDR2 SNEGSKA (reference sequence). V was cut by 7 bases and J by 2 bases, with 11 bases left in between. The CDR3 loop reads CSVGLGNTGELFF. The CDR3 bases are TGCAGTGTAGGTCTTGGCAACACCGGGGAGCTGTTTTTT.

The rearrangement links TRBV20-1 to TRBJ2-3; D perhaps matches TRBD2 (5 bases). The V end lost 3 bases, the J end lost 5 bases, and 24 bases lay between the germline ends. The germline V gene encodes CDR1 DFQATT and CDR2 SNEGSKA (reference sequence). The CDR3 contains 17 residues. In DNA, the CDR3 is TGCAGTGCTAGTCTCGCCCCACAAGCGGAGGCCGGAGATACGCAGTATTTT. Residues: CSASLAPQAEAGDTQYF.

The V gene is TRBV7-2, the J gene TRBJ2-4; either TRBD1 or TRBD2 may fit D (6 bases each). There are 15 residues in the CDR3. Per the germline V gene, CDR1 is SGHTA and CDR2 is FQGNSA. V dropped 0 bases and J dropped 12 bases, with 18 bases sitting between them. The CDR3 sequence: CASSLAPGRGGRQYF. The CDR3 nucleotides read TGTGCCAGCAGCTTAGCGCCAGGCAGGGGAGGACGTCAGTACTTC. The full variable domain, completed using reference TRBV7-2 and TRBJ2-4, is GAGVSQSPSNKVTEKGKDVELRCDPISGHTALYWYRQSLGQGLEFLIYFQGNSAPDKSGLPSDRFSAERTGGSVSTLTIQRTQQEDSAVYLCASSLAPGRGGRQYFGAGTRLSVL.

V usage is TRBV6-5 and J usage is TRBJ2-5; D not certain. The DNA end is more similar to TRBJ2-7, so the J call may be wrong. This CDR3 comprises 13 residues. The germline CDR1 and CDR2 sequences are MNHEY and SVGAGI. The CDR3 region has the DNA TGTGCCAGCACCCCATCTACACTCGACGAGCAGTACTTC. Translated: CASTPSTLDEQYF.

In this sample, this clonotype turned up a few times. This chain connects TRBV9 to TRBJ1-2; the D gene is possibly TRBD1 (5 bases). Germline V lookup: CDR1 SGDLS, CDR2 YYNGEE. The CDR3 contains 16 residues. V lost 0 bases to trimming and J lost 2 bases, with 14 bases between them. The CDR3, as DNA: TGTGCCAGCAGCGTAGATCACCAGGGAGGGAACTATGGCTACACCTTC. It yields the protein CASSVDHQGGNYGYTF.

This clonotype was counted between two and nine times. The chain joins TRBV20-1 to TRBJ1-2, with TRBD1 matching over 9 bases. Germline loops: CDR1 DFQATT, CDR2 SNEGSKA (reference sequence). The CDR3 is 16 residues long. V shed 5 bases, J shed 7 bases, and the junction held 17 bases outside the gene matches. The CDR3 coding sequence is TGCAGTGCTCTCTCGGGACAGGGACCAAACGTAGCTGGCTACACCTTC. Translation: CSALSGQGPNVAGYTF.